This TCR beta chain stems from a study of T cell responses to AZD1222 COVID-19 vaccine. V was trimmed by 1 base and J by 1 base, leaving 11 bases between them. CDR1 and CDR2 (germline): LGHNA, YNFKEQ. This CDR3 is built from 16 residues. The method was immunoSEQ multiplex PCR; TCRdb's version includes in-frame clones alone and lacks a portion of them. The table has roughly 150,000 clones, over 80% seen once. The TCR was taken from an adult who received the AZD1222 COVID-19 vaccine. V is TRBV4-2 and J is TRBJ1-5; D is unclear. The sequences come from peripheral blood, collected 28 days after the second AZD1222 dose. CDR3 protein: CASSQGGSLSNQPQHF. The CDR3 bases are TGTGCCAGCAGCCAAGGGGGTAGTTTGAGCAATCAGCCCCAGCATTTT.